This TCR beta chain was documented in a study of cytomegalovirus exposure and HLA in healthy donors. The V end lost 1 base, the J end lost 1 base, and 5 bases lay between the germline ends. This CDR3 has 13 residues. CDR1 and CDR2 from the germline V gene are SGHRS and YFSETQ. 13 Jbeta primers and 60 Vbeta primers were used for the PCR. Profiled with immunoSEQ multiplex PCR; TCRdb holds only in-frame clones, not every one. The sample consists of about 190,000 clones, approximately 86% of them appearing once. About this clone itself: Other DNA variants within this sample encode the same CDR3.

The clonotype was recovered from a young woman in good health and CMV-seronegative. This chain links TRBV5-1 with TRBJ2-5; D uncertain. Sequenced input: PBMCs. The CDR3 region has the DNA TGCGCCAGCAGCTTGCCAGGCCAAGAGACCCAGTACTTC. Its protein is CASSLPGQETQYF.